This TCR beta chain was captured by sequencing in a study of T cells in localized non-small cell lung cancer (TCRdb year 2020). Background for the entire study: Comparing tumors with uninvolved tumor-adjacent lungs, the study looked at the T cell repertoires of around 250 patients with early-stage NSCLC. All 220 or so NSCLC patients in the cohort were treatment-naive and had localized lung tumors that were resected. The mean age of the NSCLC patients was just over 65 years, with fewer than 150 men and 85 to 110 women.

What the work shows at the level of the full study, not this receptor alone: Higher T cell density in blood was associated with longer overall survival, whereas higher clonality in adjacent lung was associated with shorter survival. Because the study design was exploratory, TCR variables were selected using unadjusted p-values without false-discovery rate correction. Because multi-region sequencing of the tumors was not done, intratumor heterogeneity could not be ruled out. A median of approximately 55 of the top 100 tumor clones were detected in paired uninvolved adjacent lung, and some 28 of these tumor clones were also found among the top 100 clones of the paired uninvolved adjacent lung. Uninvolved tumor-adjacent lung showed the highest T cell clonality, higher than tumor, which suggests more focused antigenic responses in the uninvolved tumor-adjacent lung.

The immunoSEQ Assay was used to sequence TCR beta CDR3 regions from DNA. The paper's data handling went like this. T cell density was computed as TCR beta template counts normalized to usable DNA estimated by amplifying housekeeping genes. Richness was estimated using the preseqR package, with extrapolation to 400,000 templates for PBMC samples and to 120,000 templates for tissue samples. Clonality was defined as one minus Pielou's evenness. Tissue-enriched TCRs were identified by differential abundance testing using productive amino-acid clonotypes, minimum total count 5 and alpha 0.1. The Jaccard Index and the Morisita Overlap Index were used to quantify repertoire overlap between compartments. TCR beta CDR3s were clustered by GLIPH together with public tetramer-defined viral CDR3s, and at least three viral sequences plus V-gene enrichment were required for viral motifs. The immuneACCESS repertoire file appears here via TCRdb, limited to in-frame rearrangements. These files lack a portion of the clones; in checked studies, under half of the deficit traces to unresolved V genes, and the cause of the others is not known. V, J and clone size derive from that table, while D and trimming were established from the DNA sequence. For this sample the table gives around 36,000 clones, of which around 79% were detected only once. The biggest ten clones account for 30% to 35% of the sample.

For this clone: Its antigen remains unidentified. The sample holds no much larger clone one base away, and base qualities are not on file.

At diagnosis, tumor, uninvolved tumor-adjacent lung and peripheral blood were collected and then preserved as a mix of FFPE and fresh-frozen material. For TCR repertoire profiling, blood samples were analyzed as peripheral blood mononuclear cells. From cysteine to phenylalanine, the CDR3 is 13 amino acids long. Kept here is only the CDR3 DNA, which spans 39 bases and is read in frame from base 1. The germline V gene (reference sequence) gives CDR1 as SGHNT and CDR2 as YYREEE. Here V drops 1 base and J drops 7 bases, and the junction holds 1 base not matched to any gene. Recombination joined TRBV5-4 with TRBJ2-1, and 8 junction bases match TRBD2. Source: PBMCs, taken before any cancer treatment. The TCR comes from a woman between 35 and 70 years old with stage II squamous cell lung carcinoma. In nucleotide form, the sequence is TGTGCCAGCAGCTTGTCTAGCGGGAATGAGCAGTTCTTC. Its amino acids are CASSLSSGNEQFF. This CDR3, with the reference TRBV5-4 and TRBJ2-1 proteins standing in past its ends, gives the full variable domain ETGVTQSPTHLIKTRGQQVTLRCSSQSGHNTVSWYQQALGQGPQFIFQYYREEENGRGNFPPRFSGLQFPNYSSELNVNALELDDSALYLCASSLSSGNEQFFGPGTRLTVL.